This TCR beta chain was captured in a study of blood T cell repertoires in COVID-19. Study as a whole: The United States, Italy and Spain supplied acute and convalescent COVID-19 samples. In each case, the material was cDNA or gDNA derived from T cells, B-cell-depleted T cells, or PBMCs.

Per the original methods: Estimates of nucleated cell counts were drawn from the amplification of reference gene primers. The protocol was immunoSEQ multiplex PCR, while the TCRdb copy is restricted to in-frame clones and leaves out a portion. That table supplies the V and J calls and clone size; D and trimming were determined from the DNA. Here the sample spans about 200,000 clones, just under 85% being singletons. The material sequenced was peripheral blood. This clonotype was sampled from a human donor with acute or convalescent COVID-19. The donor label of this sample is uncertain.

The CDR3 DNA is TGTGCCAGCAGCAAATTCGGGACTAGCGGGGACAATGAGCAGTTCTTC. Protein product: CASSKFGTSGDNEQFF. The gene calls are TRBV21-1 and TRBJ2-1; TRBD2 was called by the table and not checked on the DNA. TRBV21-1 is a documented pseudogene. CDR3 length equals 16 residues.